These 22 T cell receptor beta chains were sequenced from one sample in a study of cytomegalovirus exposure and HLA in healthy donors listed by TCRdb under 2017. Library preparation used the immunoSEQ multiplex PCR assay. For the multiplex PCR, a mixture combining 60 forward primers for TCR Vbeta segments and 13 reverse primers for TCR Jbeta segments was used. Imported from immuneACCESS, the table was reduced by TCRdb to in-frame sequences with V and J called. These copies leave out some clones; in studies compared against another copy, an unresolved V gene accounts for under half, and the cause of the remainder is not known. The sample yields approximately 80,000 clones; roughly 78% were counted once. The ten biggest clones cover around 2.3% of the sample. Sequenced material: PBMCs. These receptors came from a male donor in good health and CMV-seropositive.

The chain links TRBV15 to TRBJ2-1; 10 bases fit TRBD2. Germline lookup yields CDR1 LNHNV and CDR2 YYDKDF (reference sequence). J was trimmed by 4 bases and V by 4 bases; bases with no gene match: 4. CDR3 length: 15 amino acids. CDR3 loop: CATSKGLAEYNEQFF. The DNA of the CDR3 is TGTGCCACCAGCAAAGGACTAGCGGAATACAATGAGCAGTTCTTC.

The V gene is TRBV27, the J gene TRBJ2-5; 9 bases map to TRBD2. CDR1 MNHEY and CDR2 SMNVEV come from the germline V gene (reference sequence). The V segment lost 8 bases and the J segment 1 base; nucleotides outside the gene matches: 11. There are 16 residues in the CDR3. Here the CDR3 reads CASWPRGGWVQETQYF. The CDR3 nucleotides read TGTGCCAGCTGGCCGCGGGGGGGTTGGGTCCAAGAGACCCAGTACTTC.

About this clone itself: Sequence at one end of the junction differs from germline and may be a read error. The rearrangement links TRBV10-3 to TRBJ2-3; 8 positions match TRBD2. In germline, CDR1 is ENHRY, CDR2 SYGVKD. The CDR3 has 17 residues. The CDR3 protein is CDISESISSGSTDTQYF. CDR3 in DNA: TGTGACATCAGTGAGTCGATTTCTAGCGGGAGCACAGATACGCAGTATTTT.

This chain joins TRBV9 and TRBJ1-1; tentative D call: TRBD1 (5 bases). This CDR3 region has 16 residues. CDR1 is SGDLS and CDR2 is YYNGEE in the germline V gene. The V end was cut by 3 bases, the J end by 2 bases, with 17 bases between. The CDR3 DNA is TGTGCCAGCAGCGCGCTGGCCCAGCGGGGCAACACTGAAGCTTTCTTT. Translated: CASSALAQRGNTEAFF.

This clone was seen a few times. The gene calls are TRBV18 and TRBJ2-3; D ambiguous. Deletions cut 3 bases from V and 4 bases from J, with 8 bases between. There are 13 residues in the CDR3. CDR1 and CDR2 from the germline V gene are KGHSH and LQKENI. CDR3 bases: TGTGCCAGCTCACCGCAGGCAGCAGATACGCAGTATTTT. Its translation: CASSPQAADTQYF.

The rearrangement links TRBV28 to TRBJ2-7, with 8 bases identical to TRBD1. V was clipped by 3 bases and J by 2 bases; unmatched bases: 3. The CDR3 totals 14 residues. In germline, CDR1 is MDHEN, CDR2 SYDVKM. CDR3 sequence (DNA): TGTGCCAGCAGTTTTGGCAGGGGGCCCTACGAGCAGTACTTC. It encodes CASSFGRGPYEQYF.

CDR3 in DNA: TGTGCCTGGAGTGCGGGGACATCTAACAATGAGCAGTTCTTC. It is translated as CAWSAGTSNNEQFF. V and J are TRBV30 and TRBJ2-1, with D possibly matching TRBD1 (6 bases). The CDR3 has 14 residues. Germline V lookup: CDR1 GTSNPN, CDR2 SVGIG (reference sequence). The ends were cut back, 1 base at V and 5 bases at J, with 12 bases in the middle.

V usage is TRBV14 and J usage is TRBJ1-1; D gene ambiguous. Per germline, CDR1 SGHDN and CDR2 FVKESK. Trimming removed 3 bases at V and 3 bases at J, with 8 bases between. The CDR3 extends over 13 amino acids. The CDR3 nucleotides read TGTGCCAGCAGCCAGACACTTTACACTGAAGCTTTCTTT. It is translated as CASSQTLYTEAFF.

The V and J genes are TRBV5-1 and TRBJ1-4; D not resolved. Trimming shortened V by 0 bases and J by 8 bases, and 14 bases separated the two germline ends. Germline V gene data show CDR1 as SGHRS and CDR2 as YFSETQ. CDR3 length equals 15 residues. The CDR3 is CASSLDGRPSEKLFF. The CDR3 coding sequence is TGCGCCAGCAGCTTGGATGGGCGTCCTTCAGAAAAACTGTTTTTT.

The J gene is TRBJ1-1, the V gene TRBV27; 8 nucleotides agree with TRBD1. Germline assignment: CDR1 MNHEY and CDR2 SMNVEV (reference sequence). CDR3 size: 15 residues. With 7 bases clipped from V and 4 bases from J, the junction kept 11 bases outside the gene matches. DNA for the CDR3: TGTGCCAGCAACACCCTCAGGGGGCGCCGCACTGAAGCTTTCTTT. It encodes CASNTLRGRRTEAFF.

This clone has only a few counts. This chain's CDR3 is CASSLSGAMGEKLFF. The CDR3 coding sequence is TGTGCCAGCAGTTTATCAGGGGCTATGGGTGAAAAACTGTTTTTT. The chain uses TRBV28 and TRBJ1-4; possibly TRBD1 for D (6 bases). Germline assignment: CDR1 MDHEN and CDR2 SYDVKM. V shed 1 base and J shed 7 bases, with 13 bases lying between them. The CDR3 is 15 amino acids.

The chain combines TRBV18 with TRBJ1-2; D gene unclear. In germline, CDR1 is KGHSH, CDR2 LQKENI. V was trimmed by 2 bases and J by 4 bases, leaving 14 bases between them. The CDR3 is 15 amino acids. CDR3 in amino acids: CASSPGSDGTYGYTF. CDR3 nucleotides: TGTGCCAGCTCACCAGGAAGCGACGGCACCTATGGCTACACCTTC.

This chain joins TRBV6-1 and TRBJ2-7; D is possibly TRBD1 (5 bases). This CDR3 has 14 residues. Trimming stripped 7 bases from V and 2 bases from J, with 15 bases between. Germline CDR1 reads MNHNS; CDR2 reads SASEGT. CDR3 sequence (DNA): TGTGCCAGCATTCCGTACAGGACCCCCTACGAGCAGTACTTC. Translated: CASIPYRTPYEQYF.

The chain joins TRBV4-1 to TRBJ2-2, with TRBD2 matching 12 bases. The CDR3 has 15 amino acids. After removal of 7 bases from V and 5 bases from J, the junction contained 5 bases not matched to a gene. Per the germline V gene, CDR1 is MGHRA and CDR2 is YSYEKL. The CDR3 coding sequence is TGCGCCAGCACCGGGCTAGCGGGAGGGACCGGGGAGCTGTTTTTT. This sequence encodes CASTGLAGGTGELFF.

The gene calls are TRBV7-8 and TRBJ2-7; 10 nucleotides agree with TRBD1. In germline, CDR1 is SGHVS, CDR2 FQNEAQ. This CDR3 is 14 amino acids long. V dropped 5 bases and J dropped 4; count of bases not matched to a gene: 5. CDR3 coding DNA: TGTGCCAGCAGCCGCGGGACAGGGGTATACGAGCAGTACTTC. The encoded protein is CASSRGTGVYEQYF.

The sample holds many counts of this clone. The chain couples TRBV5-1 to TRBJ2-2, with 12 bases fitting TRBD2. J was trimmed by 5 bases and V by 4 bases; bases with no gene match: 9. This CDR3 contains 17 residues. Germline CDR1 reads SGHRS; CDR2 reads YFSETQ. The CDR3 region has the DNA TGCGCCAGCAGCGAAAGGTCCGGGACTAGCGGGACCGGGGAGCTGTTTTTT. Encoded protein: CASSERSGTSGTGELFF.

The chain carries TRBV10-3 and TRBJ2-6; D gene uncertain. Trimming stripped 1 base from V and 0 bases from J, with 10 bases between. From germline, CDR1 is ENHRY and CDR2 SYGVKD. The CDR3 runs to 17 residues. The CDR3 protein is CAISELAPNSGANVLTF. CDR3 DNA sequence: TGTGCCATCAGTGAGTTAGCCCCTAACTCTGGGGCCAACGTCCTGACTTTC.

V gene TRBV5-1 combines with J gene TRBJ2-2; weak D call: TRBD1 (6 bases). In germline, CDR1 is SGHRS, CDR2 YFSETQ. V lost 1 base to trimming and J lost 0 bases, with 10 bases between them. The CDR3 is 16 amino acids. This chain's CDR3 is CASSLRDTTNTGELFF. CDR3 nucleotide sequence: TGCGCCAGCAGCTTGAGGGACACTACGAACACCGGGGAGCTGTTTTTT.

The rearrangement links TRBV7-2 to TRBJ1-4; D possibly corresponds to TRBD1 (6 bases). V was pared by 5 bases and J by 13 bases, with 17 bases between. CDR3 length: 13 residues. Germline V gene sequence: CDR1 SGHTA, CDR2 FQGNSA. CDR3 sequence (DNA): TGTGCCAGCAGCCGTCCCGGGACATTCGTACTGTTTTTT. Protein: CASSRPGTFVLFF.

This clone has only one observation. The rearrangement uses TRBV29-1 and TRBJ2-5, with D perhaps matching TRBD2 (5 bases). V was cut by 5 bases and J by 1 base, with 14 bases left in between. Germline CDR1 SQVTM, CDR2 ANQGSEA. The CDR3 extends over 14 amino acids. The CDR3 DNA sequence: TGCAGCGTTATCTATCCGGGAACCCAAGAGACCCAGTACTTC. Amino acids: CSVIYPGTQETQYF. Combining the CDR3 with reference TRBV29-1 and TRBJ2-5 gives the whole variable domain SAVISQKPSRDICQRGTSLTIQCQVDSQVTMMFWYRQQPGQSLTLIATANQGSEATYESGFVIDKFPISRPNLTFSTLTVSNMSPEDSSIYLCSVIYPGTQETQYFGPGTRLLVL.

The chain has TRBV28 and TRBJ2-3, with 7 bases matching TRBD2. J lost 4 bases, V lost 2 bases, and 3 bases had no gene match. Looked up from germline, CDR1 is MDHEN and CDR2 is SYDVKM. The CDR3 runs 14 residues. The CDR3 here is CASSLDGRSDTQYF. The CDR3 DNA sequence: TGTGCCAGCAGTTTAGACGGGAGGTCAGATACGCAGTATTTT.

This clone turned up a few times. The rearrangement joins TRBV2 to TRBJ2-7, with D tentatively TRBD1 (5 bases). The CDR3 runs to 15 residues. Germline V gene data show CDR1 as SNHLY and CDR2 as FYNNEI. V lost 4 bases to trimming and J lost 0 bases, with 13 bases between them. The CDR3 nucleotides read TGTGCCAGCAGTGCCCTAAGGGGCGGCTCCTACGAGCAGTACTTC. This encodes CASSALRGGSYEQYF.